This TCR beta chain was profiled in a study of cytomegalovirus exposure and HLA in healthy donors. The wider study: When 300 to 500 donors were genotyped, just over 80% of them were found to fall in the Caucasian-associated ancestry cluster. Study-level points and caveats: Donors belonging to an Asian-associated ancestry cluster reportedly showed fewer N-insertions in productive TCRs than the approximately 640-donor mean, according to what a later analysis found. A further, later analysis showed that HLA-associated TCR beta chains (compared with equally common others) were more clonally expanded. The study recorded fewer than 200 TCR beta chains that were cytomegalovirus-associated.

Germline CDR1 SEHNR, CDR2 FQNEAQ (reference sequence). The trim removed 1 base at V and 0 bases at J, leaving 8 bases unmatched. This CDR3 is built from 18 residues. About this clone: Its cognate antigen is unknown.

13 Jbeta primers and 60 Vbeta primers were used for the PCR. Profiling relied on immunoSEQ multiplex PCR, and the TCRdb table lists in-frame clones only, not all of them. The sample includes 150,000 to 250,000 clones, 82% seen only once; the top ten take 6% to 8%. The source is a woman aged 45-65 years in good health and CMV-seropositive. The source material was PBMCs. The genes are TRBV7-9 and TRBJ2-3; the match to TRBD2 covers 9 bases. The CDR3 sequence: CASSLVSSGVPSTDTQYF. DNA of the CDR3: TGTGCCAGCAGCTTAGTTTCTAGCGGGGTGCCAAGCACAGATACGCAGTATTTT. Based on the CDR3 plus reference TRBV7-9 and TRBJ2-3, the full variable domain is DTGVSQNPRHKITKRGQNVTFRCDPISEHNRLYWYRQTLGQGPEFLTYFQNEAQLEKSRLLSDRFSAERPKGSFSTLEIQRTEQGDSAMYLCASSLVSSGVPSTDTQYFGPGTRLTVL.